Listed below are T cell receptor beta chains from one sample, sequenced in a study of siplizumab effects on memory and regulatory T cells. TCRdb's copy holds only in-frame clones and misses some; the assay was immunoSEQ multiplex PCR. The data contain some 110,000 clones, around 94% of them singletons. The sequencing input was non-Treg CD4+ T cells sorted from blood. These receptors were collected from a human donor in good health. The CDR3 runs from the conserved cysteine through the conserved F or W. The D gene is left open where the match is weak. Clone sizes are given selectively: once, few, many, or a class where the clone is expanded.

v_call: TRBV5-1; d_call: TRBD1; clone_size: .; j_call: TRBJ2-3; cdr3_aa: CASSTGQGPDTQYF; cdr3_nt: TGCGCCAGCAGCACCGGACAGGGACCAGATACGCAGTATTTT
v_call: TRBV18; d_call: .; clone_size: .; j_call: TRBJ2-5; cdr3_aa: CASSDQETQYF; cdr3_nt: TGTGCCAGCTCAGACCAAGAGACCCAGTACTTC
v_call: TRBV6-6; d_call: TRBD1; clone_size: once; j_call: TRBJ1-1; cdr3_aa: CASIVTQGAAEAFF; cdr3_nt: TGTGCCAGCATTGTCACTCAGGGGGCGGCTGAAGCTTTCTTT
v_call: TRBV5-1; d_call: TRBD1; clone_size: .; j_call: TRBJ2-7; cdr3_aa: CASSLVGGKFSYEQYF; cdr3_nt: TGCGCCAGCAGCTTGGTAGGGGGCAAGTTCTCCTACGAGCAGTACTTC
v_call: TRBV16; d_call: .; clone_size: .; j_call: TRBJ1-3; cdr3_aa: CASSQNEGNTIYF; cdr3_nt: TGTGCCAGCAGCCAAAACGAGGGAAACACCATATATTTT
v_call: TRBV19; d_call: TRBD1; clone_size: .; j_call: TRBJ2-5; cdr3_aa: CASGDRGRLKETQYF; cdr3_nt: TGTGCCAGTGGGGACAGGGGGAGATTGAAAGAGACCCAGTACTTC
v_call: TRBV6-1; d_call: TRBD1; clone_size: .; j_call: TRBJ1-6; cdr3_aa: CASSEALTGRSPLHF; cdr3_nt: TGTGCCAGCAGTGAAGCCTTGACAGGGCGGTCACCCCTCCACTTT
v_call: TRBV9; d_call: TRBD1; clone_size: .; j_call: TRBJ1-2; cdr3_aa: CASSPTGTNYGYTF; cdr3_nt: TGTGCCAGCAGTCCGACAGGGACTAACTATGGCTACACCTTC
v_call: TRBV6-1; d_call: .; clone_size: .; j_call: TRBJ1-4; cdr3_aa: CASSEEGLRVNEKLFF; cdr3_nt: TGTGCCAGCAGTGAAGAGGGCTTAAGGGTTAATGAAAAACTGTTTTTT
v_call: TRBV5-1; d_call: TRBD1; clone_size: .; j_call: TRBJ1-4; cdr3_aa: CASSSGTGVEKLFF; cdr3_nt: TGCGCCAGCAGCTCCGGGACAGGGGTCGAAAAACTGTTTTTT
v_call: TRBV18; d_call: .; clone_size: .; j_call: TRBJ2-5; cdr3_aa: CASSPGGETQYF; cdr3_nt: TGTGCCAGCTCACCAGGGGGGGAGACCCAGTACTTC
v_call: TRBV6-5; d_call: TRBD1; clone_size: .; j_call: TRBJ2-2; cdr3_aa: CASSYSISGGIGELFF; cdr3_nt: TGTGCCAGCAGTTACTCTATCTCAGGGGGAATCGGGGAGCTGTTTTTT
v_call: TRBV28; d_call: TRBD1; clone_size: .; j_call: TRBJ2-1; cdr3_aa: CASASGQGNNEQFF; cdr3_nt: TGTGCCAGCGCGTCGGGACAGGGAAACAATGAGCAGTTCTTC
v_call: TRBV19; d_call: .; clone_size: .; j_call: TRBJ2-1; cdr3_aa: CASSMRNEQFF; cdr3_nt: TGTGCCAGTAGTATGAGGAATGAGCAGTTCTTC
v_call: TRBV21-1; d_call: .; clone_size: .; j_call: TRBJ1-2; cdr3_aa: CASSLTGGIYYGYTF; cdr3_nt: TGTGCCAGCAGCCTGACAGGGGGCATTTACTATGGCTACACCTTC
v_call: TRBV21-1; d_call: .; clone_size: .; j_call: TRBJ1-1; cdr3_aa: CASSKADCRVNTEAFF; cdr3_nt: TGTGCCAGCAGCAAAGCTGATTGCAGAGTGAACACTGAAGCTTTCTTT
v_call: TRBV11-2; d_call: .; clone_size: .; j_call: TRBJ2-1; cdr3_aa: CASSLAARVRDEQFF; cdr3_nt: TGTGCCAGCAGCTTAGCTGCGCGGGTCAGGGATGAGCAGTTCTTC
v_call: TRBV18; d_call: TRBD1; clone_size: .; j_call: TRBJ2-7; cdr3_aa: CASSEGQGYEQYF; cdr3_nt: TGTGCCAGCTCAGAAGGACAGGGCTACGAGCAGTACTTC
v_call: TRBV18; d_call: .; clone_size: .; j_call: TRBJ1-4; cdr3_aa: CASSPRTDEKLFF; cdr3_nt: TGTGCCAGCTCACCACGGACGGATGAAAAACTGTTTTTT
v_call: TRBV27; d_call: .; clone_size: .; j_call: TRBJ2-1; cdr3_aa: CASSSGNEQFF; cdr3_nt: TGTGCCAGCAGTTCCGGTAATGAGCAGTTCTTC
v_call: TRBV6-1; d_call: .; clone_size: once; j_call: TRBJ1-5; cdr3_aa: CASGLDQPQHF; cdr3_nt: TGTGCCAGCGGGTTGGACCAGCCCCAGCATTTT
v_call: TRBV5-6; d_call: .; clone_size: .; j_call: TRBJ1-3; cdr3_aa: CASSLGSGNTIYF; cdr3_nt: TGTGCCAGCAGCTTGGGGTCTGGAAACACCATATATTTT
v_call: TRBV5-1; d_call: .; clone_size: .; j_call: TRBJ1-2; cdr3_aa: CASSLGGDRNYGYTF; cdr3_nt: TGCGCCAGCAGCTTGGGAGGAGACAGGAACTATGGCTACACCTTC
v_call: TRBV6-1; d_call: TRBD1; clone_size: once; j_call: TRBJ2-3; cdr3_aa: CASSRQGPDTQYF; cdr3_nt: TGTGCCAGCAGTCGACAGGGCCCAGATACGCAGTATTTT
v_call: TRBV7-9; d_call: .; clone_size: .; j_call: TRBJ2-6; cdr3_aa: CASSLPSGRSGANVLTF; cdr3_nt: TGTGCCAGCAGCTTACCGTCGGGTCGCTCTGGGGCCAACGTCCTGACTTTC
v_call: TRBV19; d_call: .; clone_size: .; j_call: TRBJ1-1; cdr3_aa: CASRQGGVGTEAFF; cdr3_nt: TGTGCCAGTAGACAGGGTGGAGTCGGCACTGAAGCTTTCTTT
v_call: TRBV18; d_call: .; clone_size: once; j_call: TRBJ1-2; cdr3_aa: CASSPSKGPYGYTF; cdr3_nt: TGTGCCAGCTCACCATCGAAGGGACCCTATGGCTACACCTTC
v_call: TRBV20-1; d_call: .; clone_size: .; j_call: TRBJ1-1; cdr3_aa: CSSSPGTEAFF; cdr3_nt: TGCAGTTCATCTCCGGGCACTGAAGCTTTCTTT
v_call: TRBV6-1; d_call: TRBD2; clone_size: .; j_call: TRBJ2-3; cdr3_aa: CASSASGGATDTQYF; cdr3_nt: TGTGCCAGCAGTGCTAGCGGGGGGGCGACAGATACGCAGTATTTT
v_call: TRBV11-2; d_call: TRBD2; clone_size: .; j_call: TRBJ2-5; cdr3_aa: CASSLEGGRAEETQYF; cdr3_nt: TGTGCCAGCAGCTTAGAAGGCGGGAGGGCCGAAGAGACCCAGTACTTC
v_call: TRBV7-9; d_call: .; clone_size: .; j_call: TRBJ2-7; cdr3_aa: CASSLVVYEQYF; cdr3_nt: TGTGCCAGCAGCTTAGTGGTCTACGAGCAGTACTTC
v_call: TRBV19; d_call: .; clone_size: .; j_call: TRBJ1-5; cdr3_aa: CASTMRQGDYQPQHF; cdr3_nt: TGTGCCAGTACCATGCGCCAGGGAGATTATCAGCCCCAGCATTTT
v_call: TRBV28; d_call: TRBD1; clone_size: .; j_call: TRBJ1-1; cdr3_aa: CSTQGYTEAFF; cdr3_nt: TGTTCAACACAGGGGTACACTGAAGCTTTCTTT
v_call: TRBV5-1; d_call: .; clone_size: .; j_call: TRBJ2-2; cdr3_aa: CASSLSTSANTGELFF; cdr3_nt: TGCGCCAGCAGCTTGAGTACGAGCGCGAACACCGGGGAGCTGTTTTTT
v_call: TRBV7-2; d_call: TRBD2; clone_size: .; j_call: TRBJ2-1; cdr3_aa: CASSFRGGASSYNEQFF; cdr3_nt: TGTGCCAGCAGCTTTCGCGGGGGGGCGAGCTCCTACAATGAGCAGTTCTTC
v_call: TRBV6-5; d_call: .; clone_size: .; j_call: TRBJ2-7; cdr3_aa: CASSYSLTEIYEQYF; cdr3_nt: TGTGCCAGCAGTTACTCTCTGACAGAAATCTACGAGCAGTACTTC
v_call: TRBV7-2; d_call: TRBD1; clone_size: .; j_call: TRBJ2-1; cdr3_aa: CASSWDSYNEQFF; cdr3_nt: TGTGCCAGCAGCTGGGACAGCTACAATGAGCAGTTCTTC
v_call: TRBV25-1; d_call: .; clone_size: once; j_call: TRBJ1-4; cdr3_aa: CASSASSRRDEKLFF; cdr3_nt: TGTGCCAGCAGCGCTTCGAGCAGGCGAGATGAAAAACTGTTTTTT
v_call: TRBV16; d_call: .; clone_size: .; j_call: TRBJ2-1; cdr3_aa: CASSQSYNEQFF; cdr3_nt: TGTGCCAGCAGCCAATCTTACAATGAGCAGTTCTTC
v_call: TRBV4-2; d_call: .; clone_size: .; j_call: TRBJ1-1; cdr3_aa: CASSQDIGSGVNTEAFF; cdr3_nt: TGTGCCAGCAGCCAAGATATCGGGAGTGGGGTGAACACTGAAGCTTTCTTT
v_call: TRBV10-3; d_call: TRBD1; clone_size: .; j_call: TRBJ1-2; cdr3_aa: CAISGQGALYGYTF; cdr3_nt: TGTGCCATCAGTGGACAGGGGGCTCTTTATGGCTACACCTTC
v_call: TRBV2; d_call: .; clone_size: .; j_call: TRBJ1-2; cdr3_aa: CASSDWGAKNKGGYTF; cdr3_nt: TGTGCCAGCAGTGATTGGGGGGCGAAGAATAAGGGTGGCTACACCTTC
v_call: TRBV6-6; d_call: TRBD1; clone_size: .; j_call: TRBJ1-4; cdr3_aa: CASSRGTATEKLFF; cdr3_nt: TGTGCCAGCAGTAGGGGGACAGCGACTGAAAAACTGTTTTTT
v_call: TRBV28; d_call: .; clone_size: .; j_call: TRBJ1-5; cdr3_aa: CASSYSNQPQHF; cdr3_nt: TGTGCCAGCAGTTACAGCAATCAGCCCCAGCATTTT
v_call: TRBV15; d_call: .; clone_size: .; j_call: TRBJ2-1; cdr3_aa: CATSEEVGLPHNEQFF; cdr3_nt: TGTGCCACCAGCGAGGAGGTGGGACTCCCTCACAATGAGCAGTTCTTC
v_call: TRBV6-5; d_call: .; clone_size: .; j_call: TRBJ1-5; cdr3_aa: CASSRRDQPQHF; cdr3_nt: TGTGCCAGCAGCCGGAGGGATCAGCCCCAGCATTTT
v_call: TRBV7-9; d_call: .; clone_size: .; j_call: TRBJ1-5; cdr3_aa: CASSQQDQPQHF; cdr3_nt: TGTGCCAGCAGTCAACAGGACCAGCCCCAGCATTTT
v_call: TRBV4-1; d_call: TRBD1; clone_size: .; j_call: TRBJ2-7; cdr3_aa: CASSQPGQGRNEQYF; cdr3_nt: TGCGCCAGCAGCCAACCAGGACAGGGTCGGAACGAGCAGTACTTC
v_call: TRBV5-4; d_call: .; clone_size: .; j_call: TRBJ2-5; cdr3_aa: CASSLDGAGGETQYF; cdr3_nt: TGTGCCAGCAGCTTGGACGGTGCGGGCGGAGAGACCCAGTACTTC
v_call: TRBV19; d_call: .; clone_size: .; j_call: TRBJ2-1; cdr3_aa: CASSIDQTQRSHNEQFF; cdr3_nt: TGTGCCAGTAGTATAGATCAGACCCAGCGGAGCCACAATGAGCAGTTCTTC
v_call: TRBV7-9; d_call: TRBD1; clone_size: .; j_call: TRBJ1-5; cdr3_aa: CASSPMTGVKHF; cdr3_nt: TGTGCCAGCAGCCCCATGACAGGGGTTAAGCATTTT